This TCR beta chain stems from a study of T cells in Graves' hyperthyroidism and ophthalmopathy. The overall study: Before any treatment, at initial diagnosis, peripheral blood was collected.

The CDR3 is 13 residues long. V lost 6 bases and J lost 3, with 14 bases in between. The germline gives CDR1 DFQATT, CDR2 SNEGSKA (reference sequence). Diagnoses used clinical symptoms, serum thyroxine and TRAb, thyroid ultrasound and orbital computed tomography. Cells are PBMCs isolated from more than 8.5 ml of fresh blood. Study-wide results and limits: Expanded thyroid clonotypes (above 0.001) were mostly also found in blood.

In regard to this clonotype: Its matching antigen is unknown.

It was RNA transcripts that yielded the amplified TCR beta CDR3 regions. The study used the HTBI primer set for a first-round RT-PCR of the TCR CDR3. One entry per CDR3 protein, called by TCRdb with MiXCR from the multiplex PCR reads. Among some 800,000 distinct CDR3 sequences, roughly 40% were seen once, and the ten largest hold around 9.3%. The genes are TRBV20-1 and TRBJ1-2; D may be TRBD1 (5 bases). This clonotype was obtained from a man younger than 30 with Graves' hyperthyroidism. Sequencing was performed on blood. The DNA of the CDR3 is TGCAGTGCCAGGGCGGGGGACGACTATGGCTACACCTTC. Translation: CSARAGDDYGYTF.